This TCR beta chain originates from a study of OX40 agonist ivuxolimab in advanced cancers. The overall study: Hepatocellular carcinoma, melanoma, renal cell or head and neck cancer affected the dose-escalation patients.

CDR1 MDHEN and CDR2 SYDVKM come from the germline V gene. The CDR3 runs 13 residues. V was pared by 4 bases and J by 7 bases, with 11 bases between. Libraries were prepared by immunoSEQ multiplex PCR; TCRdb keeps only in-frame clonotypes and omits some of them. Found here are around 81,000 clones, roughly four fifths of them singletons; the top ten hold approximately 6.3%. The chain employs TRBV28 and TRBJ1-5; D is unclear. This sequence originates from an adult with an advanced solid tumor such as melanoma, head and neck, liver or kidney cancer. The sample was CD4+ or CD8+ T cells sorted from blood, taken in a trial of the OX40 agonist ivuxolimab. The CDR3, as DNA: TGTGCCAGCAGTTGGCCGGGAGGGCAGCCCCAGCATTTT. Residues: CASSWPGGQPQHF.